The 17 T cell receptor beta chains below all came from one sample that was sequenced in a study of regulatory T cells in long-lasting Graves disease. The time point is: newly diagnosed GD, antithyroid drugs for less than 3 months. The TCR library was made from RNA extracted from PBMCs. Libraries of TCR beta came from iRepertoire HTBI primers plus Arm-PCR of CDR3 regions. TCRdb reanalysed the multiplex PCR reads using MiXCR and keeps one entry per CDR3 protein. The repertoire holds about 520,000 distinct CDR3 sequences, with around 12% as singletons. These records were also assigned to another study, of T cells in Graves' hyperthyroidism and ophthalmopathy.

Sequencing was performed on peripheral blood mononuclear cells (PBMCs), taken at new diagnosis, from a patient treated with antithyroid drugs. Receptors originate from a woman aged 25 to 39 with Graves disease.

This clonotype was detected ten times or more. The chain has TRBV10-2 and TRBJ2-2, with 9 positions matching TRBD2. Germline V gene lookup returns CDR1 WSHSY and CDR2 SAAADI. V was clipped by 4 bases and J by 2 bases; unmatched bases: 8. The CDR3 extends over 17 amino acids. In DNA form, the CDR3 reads TGCGCCAGCAGTGTAAATAGCGGGAGTTATAACACCGGGGAGCTGTTTTTT. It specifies CASSVNSGSYNTGELFF.

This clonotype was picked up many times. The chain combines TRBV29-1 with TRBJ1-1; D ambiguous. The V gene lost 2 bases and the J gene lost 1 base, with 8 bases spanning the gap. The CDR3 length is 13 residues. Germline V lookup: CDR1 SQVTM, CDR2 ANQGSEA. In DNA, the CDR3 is TGCAGCGTTGAATCGGGAGGGAACACTGAAGCTTTCTTT. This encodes CSVESGGNTEAFF. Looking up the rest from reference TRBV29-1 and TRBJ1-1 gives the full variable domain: SAVISQKPSRDICQRGTSLTIQCQVDSQVTMMFWYRQQPGQSLTLIATANQGSEATYESGFVIDKFPISRPNLTFSTLTVSNMSPEDSSIYLCSVESGGNTEAFFGQGTRLTVV.

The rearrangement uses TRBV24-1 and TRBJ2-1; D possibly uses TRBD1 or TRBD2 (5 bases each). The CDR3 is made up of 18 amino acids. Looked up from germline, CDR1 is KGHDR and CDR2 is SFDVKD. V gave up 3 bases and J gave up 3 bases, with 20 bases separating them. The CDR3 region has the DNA TGTGCCACCAGTGATAAAGTGGGGGTTCGGCTTGACTACAATGAGCAGTTCTTC. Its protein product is CATSDKVGVRLDYNEQFF.

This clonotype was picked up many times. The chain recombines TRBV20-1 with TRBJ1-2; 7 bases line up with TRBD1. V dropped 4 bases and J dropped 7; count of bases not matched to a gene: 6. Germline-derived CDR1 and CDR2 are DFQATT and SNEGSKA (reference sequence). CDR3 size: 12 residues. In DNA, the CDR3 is TGCAGTGCTATACAGGGGTTGAGTGGCTACACCTTC. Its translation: CSAIQGLSGYTF.

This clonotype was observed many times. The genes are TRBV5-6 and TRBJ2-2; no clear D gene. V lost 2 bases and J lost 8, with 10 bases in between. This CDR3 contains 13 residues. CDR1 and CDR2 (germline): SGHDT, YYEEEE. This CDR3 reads CASSFDGVGELFF. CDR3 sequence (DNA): TGTGCCAGCAGCTTTGACGGTGTAGGGGAGCTGTTTTTT.

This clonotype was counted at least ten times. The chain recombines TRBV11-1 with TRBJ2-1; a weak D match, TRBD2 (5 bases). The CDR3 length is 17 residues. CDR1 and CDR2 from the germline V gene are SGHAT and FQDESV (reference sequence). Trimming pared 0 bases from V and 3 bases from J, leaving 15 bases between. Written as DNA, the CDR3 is TGTGCCAGCAGCTTAGCGCGGGCTAGGAGATACTACAATGAGCAGTTCTTC. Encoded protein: CASSLARARRYYNEQFF.

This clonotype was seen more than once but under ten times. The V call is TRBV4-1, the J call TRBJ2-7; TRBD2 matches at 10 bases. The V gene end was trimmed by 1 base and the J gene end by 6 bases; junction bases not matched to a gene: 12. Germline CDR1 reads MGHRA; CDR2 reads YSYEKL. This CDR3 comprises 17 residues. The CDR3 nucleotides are TGCGCCAGCAGCCAAGGGCGGTTGGGACTAGCGTTCACCGAGCAGTACTTC. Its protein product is CASSQGRLGLAFTEQYF.

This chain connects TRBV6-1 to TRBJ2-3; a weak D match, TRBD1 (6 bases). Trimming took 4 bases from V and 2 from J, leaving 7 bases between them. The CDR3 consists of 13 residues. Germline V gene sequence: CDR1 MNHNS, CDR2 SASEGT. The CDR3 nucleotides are TGTGCCAGCAGTGGGACAGACACAGATACGCAGTATTTT. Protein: CASSGTDTDTQYF.

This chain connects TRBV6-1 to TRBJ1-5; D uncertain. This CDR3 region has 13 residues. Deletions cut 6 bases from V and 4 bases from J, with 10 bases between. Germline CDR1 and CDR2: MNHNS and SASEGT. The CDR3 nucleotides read TGTGCCAGCAGATTAGACGGTAATCAGCCCCAGCATTTT. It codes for CASRLDGNQPQHF.

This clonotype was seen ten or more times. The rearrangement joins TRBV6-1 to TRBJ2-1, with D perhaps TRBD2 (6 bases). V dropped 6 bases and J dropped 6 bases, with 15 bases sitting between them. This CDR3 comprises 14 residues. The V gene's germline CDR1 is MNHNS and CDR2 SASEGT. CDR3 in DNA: TGTGCCAGCAGGCTGGGGGTGGGGGGCAATGAGCAGTTCTTC. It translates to CASRLGVGGNEQFF.

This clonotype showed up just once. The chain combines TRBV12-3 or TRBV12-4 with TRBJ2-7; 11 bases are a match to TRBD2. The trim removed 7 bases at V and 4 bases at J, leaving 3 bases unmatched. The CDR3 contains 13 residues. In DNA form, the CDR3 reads TGTGCCAGCACGGCTAGCGGGGGGTACGAGCAGTACTTC. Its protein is CASTASGGYEQYF.

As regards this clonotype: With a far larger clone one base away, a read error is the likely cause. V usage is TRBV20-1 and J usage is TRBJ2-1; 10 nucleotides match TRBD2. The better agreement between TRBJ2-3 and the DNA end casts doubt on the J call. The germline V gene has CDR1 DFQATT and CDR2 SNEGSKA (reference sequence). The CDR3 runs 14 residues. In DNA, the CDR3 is TGCAGTGCTCTAGCGGGAGCCCACGCAGATGCGCAGTATTTT. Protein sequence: CSALAGAHADAQYF.

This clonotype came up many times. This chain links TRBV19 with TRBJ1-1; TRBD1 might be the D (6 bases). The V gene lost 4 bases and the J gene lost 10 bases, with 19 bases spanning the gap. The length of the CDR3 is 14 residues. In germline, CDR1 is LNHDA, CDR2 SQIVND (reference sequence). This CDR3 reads CASSKQGFSAGAFF. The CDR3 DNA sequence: TGTGCCAGTAGTAAACAGGGTTTCTCAGCTGGAGCTTTCTTT.

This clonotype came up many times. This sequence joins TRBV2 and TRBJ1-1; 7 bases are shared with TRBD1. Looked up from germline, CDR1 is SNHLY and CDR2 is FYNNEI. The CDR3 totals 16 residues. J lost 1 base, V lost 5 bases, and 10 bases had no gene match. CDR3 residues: CASSLLQGMGNTEAFF. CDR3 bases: TGTGCCAGCAGTCTCCTACAGGGGATGGGGAACACTGAAGCTTTCTTT.

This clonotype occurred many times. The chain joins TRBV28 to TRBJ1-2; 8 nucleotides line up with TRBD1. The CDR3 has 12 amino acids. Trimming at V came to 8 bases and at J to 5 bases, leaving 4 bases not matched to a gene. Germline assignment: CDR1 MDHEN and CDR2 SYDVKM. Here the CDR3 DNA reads TGTGCCAGCCTTACAGGGGGATATGGCTACACCTTC. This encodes CASLTGGYGYTF.

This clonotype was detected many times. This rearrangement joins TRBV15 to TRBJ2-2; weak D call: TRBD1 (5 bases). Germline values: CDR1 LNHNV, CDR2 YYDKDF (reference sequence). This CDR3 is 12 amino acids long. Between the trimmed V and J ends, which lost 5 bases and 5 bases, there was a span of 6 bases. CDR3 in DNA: TGTGCCACCAGCGGGGCAACCGGGGAGCTGTTTTTT. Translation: CATSGATGELFF.

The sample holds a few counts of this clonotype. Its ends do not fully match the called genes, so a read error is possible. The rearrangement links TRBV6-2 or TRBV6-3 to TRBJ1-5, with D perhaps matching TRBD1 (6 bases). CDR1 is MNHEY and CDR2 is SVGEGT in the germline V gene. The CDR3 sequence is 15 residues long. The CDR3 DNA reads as TGTACCAGCAGTTACGCCGCAGGGGGCAATCAGCCCCAGCATTTT. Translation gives CTSSYAAGGNQPQHF.